This T cell receptor beta chain was recorded in a study of blood T cell repertoires in COVID-19. After removal of 4 bases from V and 1 base from J, the junction contained 8 bases not matched to a gene. The CDR3 contains 16 residues. In germline, CDR1 is ENHRY, CDR2 SYGVKD. Here immunoSEQ multiplex PCR was the method, and the copy in TCRdb shows in-frame clones only, minus some. The sample contains 250,000 to 300,000 clones, approximately 89% of which appear only once. The chain uses TRBV10-3 and TRBJ2-3, with 7 bases aligning to TRBD2. Sequenced: peripheral blood. This receptor was identified in a woman in her seventies with COVID-19, enrolled during active disease. This chain's CDR3 is CAISGASGIRTDTQYF. CDR3 bases: TGTGCCATCAGTGGGGCTAGCGGAATTCGCACAGATACGCAGTATTTT.